These T cell receptor beta chains were read from a single sample in a study of regulatory and conventional T cells in RAG deficiency. Method: immunoSEQ multiplex PCR; TCRdb's copy keeps in-frame clones and lacks some. The repertoire holds under 35,000 clones, with 90% as singletons. Separately, the same data were catalogued under a study of regulatory T cells.

Sequencing used CD8+ T cells sorted from blood. The receptors stem from a human donor in good health. Each CDR3 is given with its conserved first and last residue. D genes are given only for firm matches. Clone size is shown for a subset of rows, as once, few, many or a class of expanded clone.

clone_size j_call v_call d_call cdr3_aa cdr3_nt
NA TRBJ2-1 TRBV9 TRBD2 CASSSAGGPGEQFF TGTGCCAGCAGCTCGGCGGGAGGGCCCGGTGAGCAGTTCTTC
NA TRBJ1-1 TRBV27 NA CASSSTGEGEIRDTEAFF TGTGCCAGCAGTTCGACTGGGGAAGGGGAAATTCGGGACACTGAAGCTTTCTTT
NA TRBJ2-1 TRBV6-5 TRBD1 CASSYSDRAGEQFF TGTGCCAGCAGTTACTCCGACAGGGCCGGTGAGCAGTTCTTC
NA TRBJ2-7 TRBV7-2 NA CASSLASGEGYEQYF TGTGCCAGCAGCTTAGCGTCAGGTGAGGGTTACGAGCAGTACTTC
NA TRBJ2-7 TRBV27 NA CASSVRRADGYEQYF TGTGCCAGCAGTGTGCGGAGGGCAGACGGCTACGAGCAGTACTTC
NA TRBJ2-7 TRBV21-1 NA CASSKGRGPSYEQYF TGTGCCAGCAGCAAAGGCCGCGGCCCCTCCTACGAGCAGTACTTC
NA TRBJ1-6 TRBV6-6 NA CASGTSYNSPLHF TGTGCCAGCGGGACCTCCTATAATTCACCCCTCCACTTT
NA TRBJ1-4 TRBV4-2 TRBD1 CASSSRGLNEKLFF TGTGCCAGCAGCTCAAGGGGGCTTAATGAAAAACTGTTTTTT
NA TRBJ2-6 TRBV18 NA CASSERPGSGANVLTF TGTGCCAGCTCAGAGAGACCGGGATCTGGGGCCAACGTCCTGACTTTC
NA TRBJ1-2 TRBV4-1 TRBD1 CASSQGDSYNYGYTF TGCGCCAGCAGCCAAGGGGACAGTTACAACTATGGCTACACCTTC
NA TRBJ2-7 TRBV6-6 TRBD2 CASSYSASGSYEQYF TGTGCCAGCAGTTACTCTGCTAGCGGGAGCTACGAGCAGTACTTC
once TRBJ2-1 TRBV7-9 TRBD2 CASSHPGGSHNEQFF TGTGCCAGCAGCCATCCGGGGGGTAGTCATAATGAGCAGTTCTTC
NA TRBJ2-7 TRBV30 NA CAWSVHLGAYEQYF TGTGCCTGGAGTGTACATTTGGGGGCCTACGAGCAGTACTTC
NA TRBJ2-1 TRBV4-1 NA CASSQDAESSSYNEQFF TGCGCCAGCAGCCAAGATGCGGAGAGCTCGTCCTACAATGAGCAGTTCTTC
NA TRBJ2-3 TRBV6-5 NA CASSYSTTDTQYF TGTGCCAGCAGTTACTCTACCACAGATACGCAGTATTTT
NA TRBJ2-7 TRBV7-9 NA CASSFKRAGGYEQYF TGTGCCAGCAGCTTTAAACGGGCTGGGGGCTACGAGCAGTACTTC
few TRBJ1-2 TRBV6-5 TRBD1 CASSYFQGAGYGYTF TGTGCCAGCAGTTACTTTCAGGGGGCGGGCTATGGCTACACCTTC
NA TRBJ1-5 TRBV27 NA CASSLSIQGLISNQPQHF TGTGCCAGCAGTTTATCAATCCAGGGGCTTATTAGCAATCAGCCCCAGCATTTT
NA TRBJ2-7 TRBV15 TRBD2 CATSRGQAGEGEQYF TGTGCCACCAGCAGAGGCCAAGCGGGGGAGGGCGAGCAGTACTTC
NA TRBJ2-1 TRBV27 NA CASSQERGYNEQFF TGTGCCAGCAGTCAAGAAAGGGGTTACAATGAGCAGTTCTTC
NA TRBJ2-1 TRBV29-1 TRBD1 CSSTGQGVVEQFF TGCAGCTCCACGGGACAGGGGGTGGTTGAGCAGTTCTTC
few TRBJ2-3 TRBV6-1 NA CASSHTDTQYF TGTGCCAGCAGCCACACAGATACGCAGTATTTT
few TRBJ2-5 TRBV7-3 NA CASSPWGGETQYF TGTGCCAGCAGCCCCTGGGGAGGAGAGACCCAGTACTTC
NA TRBJ1-5 TRBV19 NA CASGLGGLQPQHF TGTGCCAGTGGCCTCGGAGGGCTTCAGCCCCAGCATTTT
NA TRBJ1-1 TRBV6-5 NA CASSRSGTLNTEAFF TGTGCCAGCTCAAGATCAGGAACTTTGAACACTGAAGCTTTCTTT
NA TRBJ1-1 TRBV25-1 NA CASITGTEAFF TGTGCCAGCATCACAGGGACTGAAGCTTTCTTT
NA TRBJ2-7 TRBV15 NA CATSRASLDGEQYF TGTGCCACCAGCAGAGCCTCGCTAGACGGAGAGCAGTACTTC
NA TRBJ2-1 TRBV16 TRBD2 CASSEMGLAGYNNEQFF TGTGCCAGCAGCGAGATGGGACTAGCGGGGTATAACAATGAGCAGTTCTTC
NA TRBJ2-3 TRBV25-1 TRBD2 CASSEAGGPHPDTQYF TGTGCCAGCAGTGAAGCGGGGGGGCCGCATCCAGATACGCAGTATTTT
once TRBJ2-3 TRBV7-9 NA CASSQPIEPDTQYF TGTGCCAGCAGTCAACCAATCGAACCAGATACGCAGTATTTT
NA TRBJ1-6 TRBV11-2 NA CASSPGVASVNSPLHF TGTGCCAGCAGCCCGGGAGTCGCCAGTGTAAATTCACCCCTCCACTTT
few TRBJ2-2 TRBV6-5 TRBD2 CASSYGGGTGELFF TGTGCCAGCAGTTACGGGGGGGGCACCGGGGAGCTGTTTTTT
NA TRBJ1-2 TRBV6-5 NA CASGGGYTF TGTGCCAGCGGAGGTGGCTACACCTTC
NA TRBJ1-1 TRBV27 NA CASSSLQGMGTEAFF TGTGCCAGCAGTTCATTACAGGGAATGGGCACTGAAGCTTTCTTT
NA TRBJ1-1 TRBV6-5 NA CASSYNTGRMNTEAFF TGTGCCAGCAGTTACAATACAGGGCGGATGAACACTGAAGCTTTCTTT
NA TRBJ1-1 TRBV11-3 NA CASSSPQGEDTEAFF TGTGCCAGCAGCTCCCCCCAGGGAGAGGACACTGAAGCTTTCTTT
NA TRBJ2-7 TRBV13 NA CASSLKYTHEQYF TGTGCCAGCAGCTTAAAGTATACCCACGAGCAGTACTTC
NA TRBJ1-1 TRBV4-2 NA CASSQDGGEGAFF TGTGCCAGCAGCCAAGATGGGGGGGAAGGAGCTTTCTTT
NA TRBJ1-1 TRBV5-6 NA CASSPGAGNTEAFF TGTGCCAGCAGCCCTGGTGCGGGGAACACTGAAGCTTTCTTT
NA TRBJ2-2 TRBV6-1 TRBD2 CASSSGTSVSGELFF TGTGCCAGCAGTTCCGGGACTAGCGTTTCCGGGGAGCTGTTTTTT
NA TRBJ2-7 TRBV20-1 TRBD1 CSATRGREQYF TGCAGTGCTACTAGGGGGCGCGAGCAGTACTTC
NA TRBJ2-2 TRBV6-1 NA CASSDGLEGTGELFF TGTGCCAGCAGTGACGGCCTGGAGGGCACCGGGGAGCTGTTTTTT